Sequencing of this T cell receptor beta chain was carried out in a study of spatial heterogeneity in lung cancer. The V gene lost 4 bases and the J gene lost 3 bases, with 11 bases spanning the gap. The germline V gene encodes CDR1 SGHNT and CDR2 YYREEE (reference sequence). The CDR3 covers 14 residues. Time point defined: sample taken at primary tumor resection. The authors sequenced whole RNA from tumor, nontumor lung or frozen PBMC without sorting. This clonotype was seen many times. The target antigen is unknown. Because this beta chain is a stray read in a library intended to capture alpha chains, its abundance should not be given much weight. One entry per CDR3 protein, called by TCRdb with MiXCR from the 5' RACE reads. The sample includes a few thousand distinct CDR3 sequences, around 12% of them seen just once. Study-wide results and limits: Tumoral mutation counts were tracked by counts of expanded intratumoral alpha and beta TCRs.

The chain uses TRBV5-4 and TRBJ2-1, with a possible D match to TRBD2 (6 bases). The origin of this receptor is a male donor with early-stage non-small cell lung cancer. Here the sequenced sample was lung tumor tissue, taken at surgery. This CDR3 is CASSTGTVYNEQFF. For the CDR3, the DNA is TGTGCCAGCAGCACCGGGACTGTCTACAATGAGCAGTTCTTC.